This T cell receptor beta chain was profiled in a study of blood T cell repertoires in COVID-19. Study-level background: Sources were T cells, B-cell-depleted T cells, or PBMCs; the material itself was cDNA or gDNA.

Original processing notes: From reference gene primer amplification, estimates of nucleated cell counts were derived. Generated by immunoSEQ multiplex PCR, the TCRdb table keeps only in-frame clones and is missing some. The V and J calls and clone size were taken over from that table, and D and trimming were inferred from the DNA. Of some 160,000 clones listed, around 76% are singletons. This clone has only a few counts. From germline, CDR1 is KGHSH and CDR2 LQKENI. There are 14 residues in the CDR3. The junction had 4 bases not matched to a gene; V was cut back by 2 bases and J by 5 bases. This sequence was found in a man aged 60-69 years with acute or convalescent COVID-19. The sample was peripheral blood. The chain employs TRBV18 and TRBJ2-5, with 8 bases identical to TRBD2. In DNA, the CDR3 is TGTGCCAGCTCACCAGACTCGGGAGGGGAGACCCAGTACTTC. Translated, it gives CASSPDSGGETQYF.